This record concerns one T cell receptor beta chain sequence. Its antigen is unidentified. Amplification used 60 Vbeta primers and 13 Jbeta primers. Libraries were prepared by immunoSEQ multiplex PCR; TCRdb keeps only in-frame clonotypes and omits some of them. The sample has tens of thousands of clones, roughly 72% seen once. Whereas donors were nominally healthy upon sampling, unrecorded immune exposures were probable. The germline V gene has CDR1 SGDLS and CDR2 YYNGEE. V was trimmed by 0 bases and J by 7 bases, leaving 11 bases between them. This CDR3 is built from 15 residues. The data were obtained in a study of cytomegalovirus exposure and HLA in healthy donors. General study findings and limits: When analyzed later, the rates of TCR association showed variation by HLA locus, with DRB1 the most and HLA-C the fewest.

V is TRBV9 and J is TRBJ1-6; D is undetermined. This receptor was obtained from a woman aged 45-60 years in good health and CMV-seropositive. Sequencing was carried out using PBMCs. CDR3 sequence: CASSVEPGQNSPLHF. CDR3 nucleotide sequence: TGTGCCAGCAGCGTAGAGCCAGGCCAAAATTCACCCCTCCACTTT.